The sequence of this TCR beta chain was determined in a study of blood T cell repertoires in COVID-19. Sequencing used immunoSEQ multiplex PCR; TCRdb keeps in-frame clones, though not all of them. The profile shows more than 300,000 clones, about 89% of them singletons. This CDR3 contains 18 residues. Germline loops: CDR1 SGHAT, CDR2 FQNNGV. V shed 5 bases and J 7 bases; nucleotides not matched to a gene: 23. The sample taken for sequencing was peripheral blood. This rearrangement joins TRBV11-2 to TRBJ2-7; 7 bases are shared with TRBD2. The sequence came from a man aged 18 to 30 who had recovered from COVID-19. The CDR3: CASSVGGPLASFVWEQYF. The CDR3, as DNA: TGTGCCAGCAGCGTGGGTGGTCCACTAGCGTCCTTCGTTTGGGAGCAGTACTTC.